A selection of T cell receptor beta chains follows, all from one sample in a study of blood T cells in healthy people across ages. TCRdb ran MiXCR on the 5' RACE reads and lists one entry per CDR3 protein. This table has hundreds of thousands of distinct CDR3 sequences, 21% appearing once. Sequencing used blood. These receptors were collected from a man aged 65-85 years in good health. The CDR3 runs from the conserved cysteine through the conserved F or W. A D gene is named only where the DNA matches it firmly.

D: -; V: TRBV3-1; CDR3: CASSQDSSGSGIQYF
D: TRBD2; V: TRBV10-3; CDR3: CAIRSGLAGMNEQFF
D: -; V: TRBV11-1; CDR3: CASSLDRPAGNTIYF
D: -; V: TRBV29-1; CDR3: CSVATGTTKETQYF
D: TRBD2; V: TRBV4-3; CDR3: CASLPSLAGYNEQLF
D: -; V: TRBV7-9; CDR3: CSSSLRADGYTF
D: -; V: TRBV4-1; CDR3: CASSQVEGYSYEQYF
D: TRBD1; V: TRBV29-1; CDR3: CSVGDSPGTEAFF
D: TRBD1; V: TRBV20-1; CDR3: CSARDDRGIVCTF
D: -; V: TRBV2; CDR3: CASSESRQVYNEQFF
D: -; V: TRBV29-1; CDR3: CSVEAGAEQFF
D: -; V: TRBV27; CDR3: CASSKDKQETQYF
D: -; V: TRBV29-1; CDR3: CSARREQETQYF
D: TRBD2; V: TRBV20-1; CDR3: CSARRAGENIQYF
D: TRBD1; V: TRBV6-1; CDR3: CASSEALQGARQYF
D: -; V: TRBV25-1; CDR3: CASSEARARGDTQYF
D: TRBD1; V: TRBV14; CDR3: CASSQALQGTGFYNEQFF
D: TRBD2; V: TRBV5-5; CDR3: CASSLVAGAAVAKNIQYF
D: TRBD2; V: TRBV7-9; CDR3: CASSFGTSGTGEQFF
D: TRBD2; V: TRBV3-1; CDR3: CASSQAGRTYNEQFF
D: -; V: TRBV7-9; CDR3: CASSWDAWGEKLFF
D: -; V: TRBV9; CDR3: CASSVGRSSYTQYF